The present T cell receptor beta chain was sequenced within a study of Graves' ophthalmopathy and Graves' hyperthyroidism. Stable hyperthyroidism was defined by absence of ophthalmopathy within 18 months of follow-up. Hyperthyroidism was new, under 2 months, in patients aged 18 to 65. Physicians reached a diagnosis by relying on clinical symptoms, serum thyroxine, TRAb, thyroid ultrasound and orbital computed tomography. Someone took the PBMCs out of 8.5 to 10 ml of fresh peripheral blood. Trimming cost V 6 bases and J 7 bases, with 15 bases left between them. Germline V gives CDR1 LNHNV, CDR2 YYDKDF (reference sequence). The CDR3 loop spans 13 amino acids. Amplification from RNA transcripts yielded the TCR beta CDR3 regions. The first round was an RT-PCR with HTBI primers, and the second round was a multiplex PCR. TCRdb analysed the multiplex PCR reads with MiXCR anew, one entry per CDR3 protein. Found here are about 620,000 distinct CDR3 sequences, 22% of them singletons; the top ten hold 7.1%.

The specimen was peripheral blood. This receptor was identified in a woman between 18 and 29 years old with stable Graves' hyperthyroidism. Some clones in this sample may be carry-over from other donors' samples. This chain links TRBV15 with TRBJ1-2, with a tentative D call TRBD1 (5 bases). The CDR3 bases are TGTGCCACCAGAGGGGAGGGGCGCGGTGGCTACACCTTC. Its protein is CATRGEGRGGYTF.